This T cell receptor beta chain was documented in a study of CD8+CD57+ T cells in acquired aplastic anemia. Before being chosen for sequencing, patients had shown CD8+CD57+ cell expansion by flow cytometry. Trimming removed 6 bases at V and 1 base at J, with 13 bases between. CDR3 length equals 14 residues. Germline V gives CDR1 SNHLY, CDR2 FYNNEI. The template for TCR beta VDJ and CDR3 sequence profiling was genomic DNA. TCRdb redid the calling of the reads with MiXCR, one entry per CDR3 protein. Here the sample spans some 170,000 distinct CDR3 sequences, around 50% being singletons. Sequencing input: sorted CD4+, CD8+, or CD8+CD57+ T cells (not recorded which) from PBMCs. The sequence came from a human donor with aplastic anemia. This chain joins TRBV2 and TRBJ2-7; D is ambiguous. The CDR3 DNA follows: TGTGCCAGCAGCCCCACGGGCTCATCCTACGAGCAGTACTTC. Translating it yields CASSPTGSSYEQYF.